This T cell receptor beta chain was identified during a study of metastatic and nonmetastatic thyroid tumors. Every patient was untreated before thyroid surgery. MiXCR reprocessed the PCR reads for TCRdb. The data show more than 20,000 clones, less than 25% seen once. There are 15 residues in the CDR3. Germline loops: CDR1 DFQATT, CDR2 SNEGSKA (reference sequence). The V and J ends lost 6 bases and 2 bases, in that order; junction bases with no gene match: 11. The TCR originated in a female donor with papillary thyroid cancer or a benign thyroid nodule (not recorded which). Some clones in this sample may be carry-over from other donors' samples. Source material: tumor tissue. This chain uses TRBV20-1 with TRBJ2-7; 9 bases align to TRBD2. The CDR3 here is CSADDNSGSTYEQYF. The DNA of the CDR3 is TGCAGTGCGGATGATAATAGCGGGAGCACCTACGAGCAGTACTTC.